This TCR beta chain emerged from a study of T cells in Graves' hyperthyroidism and ophthalmopathy (dated by TCRdb to about 2019). Study-wide context: Peripheral blood samples were taken at the time of initial diagnosis, prior to any treatment. According to the paper, TCR Vbeta CDR3 sequencing was carried out on about 140 peripheral blood samples, which came from some 41 ophthalmopathy, roughly 75 hyperthyroidism and approximately 17 progressor patients. Prospective prediction of ophthalmopathy was tested in an independent validation cohort consisting of about 19 hyperthyroidism patients and some 15 patients who later progressed to ophthalmopathy. The 80 to 100 discovery patients were randomly divided into training and test sets at a 7:3 ratio. The study also compared thyroid tissue and blood T-cell repertoires from five or six Graves' hyperthyroidism patients. TCR V-J signatures able to tell the groups apart were searched for in a discovery cohort of 100 patients, of whom about 40 had Graves' ophthalmopathy and some 60 had stable Graves' hyperthyroidism. Once sampling was done, hyperthyroidism patients were given methimazole at a starting dose of 30 mg daily, whereas ophthalmopathy patients were given high-dose intravenous methylprednisolone. What the work shows at the level of the full study, not this receptor alone: Most expanded thyroid clonotypes (frequency above 0.001) were also detected in blood, suggesting blood repertoires may reflect thyroid immune responses. In validation, the model predicted progression to ophthalmopathy a median of approximately 6.6 months before onset, with about 70% sensitivity and about 72% specificity. A model built on a 13 V-J signature distinguished ophthalmopathy from stable hyperthyroidism, reaching 85% to 90% sensitivity and about 81% specificity in cross-validation and 80%/75% in testing. No statistical method was used to fix the sample size in advance, and group allocation was not hidden from the investigators.

As for this clonotype: Which antigen it targets is not known. No base qualities exist here, and no much larger clone lies one base off it.

Hyperthyroidism patients were newly diagnosed, with disease duration under 2 months, and aged 18 to 65 years. Any patient with an uncontrolled infection, another autoimmune disease, pregnancy or lactation was excluded. Diagnoses were established on the basis of clinical symptoms, serum thyroxine and TRAb, thyroid ultrasound, and orbital computed tomography. Blood from progressor patients was collected at the time of first diagnosis with hyperthyroidism, before any ophthalmopathy symptoms had appeared. Ficoll-Paque density gradient centrifugation was used to isolate PBMCs from approximately 10 ml of fresh peripheral blood. Progressor patients were initially diagnosed with Graves' hyperthyroidism and developed ophthalmopathy during follow-up. Total RNA was extracted using Trizol reagent, and RNA quality was assessed on an Agilent 2100 Bioanalyzer. TCR beta CDR3 regions were amplified from RNA transcripts. A first-round RT-PCR of the TCR CDR3 used the HTBI primer set with the Qiagen OneStep RT-PCR kit. Libraries were constructed in a second round of multiplex PCR, after which size selection and purification were performed. The libraries were sequenced on an Illumina HiSeq2000 using paired-end 100 bp reads. In the source study's methods: Raw data were processed with SOAPnuke, discarding reads with adapters, uncalled bases, mean Phred below 15, or no exact constant-primer or identifier match. High-quality paired reads were merged using COPE v1.2.5, and each unique nucleotide sequence was defined as a clonotype. Clonotypes were aligned to IMGT TRBV, TRBD and TRBJ reference segments using MiTCR v1.1. Only V-J combinations with frequency above 0.0001, covering about 99% of repertoires, were analysed. A TCS score was defined as the ratio of F50 (clonal expansion) to E x V (chaos), with BLOSUM62-based TCRdist applied between CDR3 peptides within each V-J. Welch's t-statistics and random forest reduced roughly 500 V-J features to roughly 13, which were used in a naive Bayes classifier (R e1071). TCRdb reran the public reads through fastp at Q25 and MiXCR, keeping productive beta chains. Each entry is one CDR3 protein sequence, shown with its most common DNA and genes. TCRdb's processing, not the study's, gives the V and J calls here. A total of approximately 620,000 distinct CDR3 sequences appear in this sample, approximately 15% of them only once. Of the sample, 5.8% falls within the top ten clones.

From the cysteine through the phenylalanine, the CDR3 covers 13 amino acids. The entry retains the CDR3 DNA only, 39 bases that are in frame from base 1. V ends up 3 bases short and J 6 bases short, with an unmatched junction base count of 4. The germline V gene (reference sequence) gives CDR1 as GTSNPN and CDR2 as SVGIG. This receptor was taken from a woman aged 25 to 39 with Graves' hyperthyroidism that later progressed to Graves' ophthalmopathy. The specimen was blood. The rearrangement combines TRBV30 with TRBJ2-1; TRBD1 lines up with 8 middle nucleotides. The DNA sequence is TGTGCCTGGAGCAGGGGGCGAATCAATGAGCAGTTCTTC. Translation gives CAWSRGRINEQFF.